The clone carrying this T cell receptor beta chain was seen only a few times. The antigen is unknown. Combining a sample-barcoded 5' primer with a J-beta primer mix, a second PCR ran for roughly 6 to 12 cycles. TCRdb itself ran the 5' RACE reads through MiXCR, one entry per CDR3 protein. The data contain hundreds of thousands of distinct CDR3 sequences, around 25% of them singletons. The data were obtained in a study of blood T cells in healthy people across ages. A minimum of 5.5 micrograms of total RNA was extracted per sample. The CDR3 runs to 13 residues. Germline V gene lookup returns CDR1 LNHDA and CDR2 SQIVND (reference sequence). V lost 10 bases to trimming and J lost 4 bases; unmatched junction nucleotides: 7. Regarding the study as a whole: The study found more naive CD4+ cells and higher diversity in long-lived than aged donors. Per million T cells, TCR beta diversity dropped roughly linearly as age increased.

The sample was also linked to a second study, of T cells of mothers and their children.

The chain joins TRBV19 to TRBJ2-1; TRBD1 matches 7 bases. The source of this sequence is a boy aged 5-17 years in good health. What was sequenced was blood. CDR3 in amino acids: CATRQGVYNEQFF. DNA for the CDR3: TGTGCCACCAGACAGGGAGTATACAATGAGCAGTTCTTC. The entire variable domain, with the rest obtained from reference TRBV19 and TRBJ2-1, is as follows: DGGITQSPKYLFRKEGQNVTLSCEQNLNHDAMYWYRQDPGQGLRLIYYSQIVNDFQKGDIAEGYSVSREKKESFPLTVTSAQKNPTAFYLCATRQGVYNEQFFGPGTRLTVL.